The 10 T cell receptor beta chains below were found in one sample sequenced in a study of CD8 T cells in Susac syndrome. Random hexamers served to reverse transcribe about 0.5 to 1 ug RNA. MiXCR was run by TCRdb on the immunoSEQ multiplex PCR reads, yielding one entry per CDR3 protein. In the table there are about 180,000 distinct CDR3 sequences, 90% to 95% of which are singletons. The sequenced material came from CD4+ T cells from PBMCs. All receptors come from a human donor with multiple sclerosis.

The chain joins TRBV5-1 to TRBJ2-5, with 9 bases matching TRBD1. CDR1 and CDR2 from the germline V gene are SGHRS and YFSETQ. With V trimmed by 5 bases and J by 5 bases, 7 bases remained unmatched. The CDR3 is 14 amino acids. The CDR3 sequence: CASRATGGYETQYF. Here the CDR3 DNA reads TGCGCCAGCAGGGCGACAGGGGGATACGAGACCCAGTACTTC.

The V call is TRBV29-1, the J call TRBJ1-1; unclear D gene. Germline values: CDR1 SQVTM, CDR2 ANQGSEA. CDR3 length equals 12 residues. The V and J ends lost 8 bases and 1 base respectively, with 11 bases between them. This CDR3 reads CSSNGANTEAFF. CDR3 bases: TGCAGCTCAAACGGAGCGAACACTGAAGCTTTCTTT.

The chain combines TRBV7-9 with TRBJ2-3; D gene ambiguous. This CDR3 has 16 residues. With 0 bases removed from V and 5 bases from J, the gap between germline ends came to 15 bases. The V gene's germline CDR1 is SEHNR and CDR2 FQNEAQ (reference sequence). CDR3 nucleotides: TGTGCCAGCAGCTTAGCGCTTGGCTACTCCCGAGATACGCAGTATTTT. As protein: CASSLALGYSRDTQYF.

The chain uses TRBV6-5 and TRBJ2-1, with D maybe TRBD2 (6 bases). The CDR3 consists of 16 residues. Germline values: CDR1 MNHEY, CDR2 SVGAGI. V was shortened by 3 bases and J by 8 bases, with 20 bases between the two germline ends. CDR3 bases: TGTGCCAGCAGTTATCGGAGGGGAACTCCGTTCGATGAGCAGTTCTTC. It is translated as CASSYRRGTPFDEQFF.

This sequence joins TRBV11-2 and TRBJ1-3; D not resolved. Trimming cost V 3 bases and J 8 bases, with 14 bases left between them. The CDR3 spans 14 residues. Germline V CDR1 and CDR2: SGHAT, FQNNGV. The CDR3 spells CASSFFRGEDTIYF. CDR3 nucleotide sequence: TGTGCCAGCAGCTTTTTTCGAGGAGAGGACACCATATATTTT.

V usage is TRBV7-9 and J usage is TRBJ2-3; 10 nucleotides align to TRBD2. Germline CDR1 reads SEHNR; CDR2 reads FQNEAQ (reference sequence). V lost 3 bases, J lost 5 bases, and 2 bases stayed unmatched. This CDR3 region has 14 residues. The CDR3 protein is CASSLGLAIDTQYF. CDR3 in DNA: TGTGCCAGCAGCTTGGGACTAGCGATAGATACGCAGTATTTT. The full variable domain, rest sourced from reference TRBV7-9 and TRBJ2-3, is DTGVSQNPRHKITKRGQNVTFRCDPISEHNRLYWYRQTLGQGPEFLTYFQNEAQLEKSRLLSDRFSAERPKGSFSTLEIQRTEQGDSAMYLCASSLGLAIDTQYFGPGTRLTVL.

The chain carries TRBV9 and TRBJ2-3; D is unclear. CDR3 length: 14 residues. CDR1 is SGDLS, CDR2 YYNGEE, per germline. V lost 0 bases and J lost 1, with 6 bases in between. The CDR3 DNA follows: TGTGCCAGCAGCGTAGCATCGGGCACAGATACGCAGTATTTT. The encoded protein is CASSVASGTDTQYF.

The chain combines TRBV5-4 with TRBJ1-1; the D gene is possibly TRBD1 (5 bases). The germline V gene encodes CDR1 SGHNT and CDR2 YYREEE (reference sequence). CDR3 length: 14 amino acids. The ends were cut back, 0 bases at V and 7 bases at J, with 13 bases in the middle. CDR3 coding DNA: TGTGCCAGCAGCTTGGCCGGGGGATTAAGTGAAGCTTTCTTT. Translating gives CASSLAGGLSEAFF.

This clonotype was observed once. This chain links TRBV6-5 with TRBJ2-7; the D call may be TRBD1 or TRBD2 (7 bases each). The CDR3 length is 14 residues. The V and J ends lost 7 bases and 5 bases respectively, with 18 bases between them. Germline-derived CDR1 and CDR2 are MNHEY and SVGAGI. The CDR3 here is CASTPRGGNHEQYF. The CDR3 coding sequence is TGTGCCAGCACTCCCAGGGGGGGGAACCACGAGCAGTACTTC.

V gene TRBV24-1 combines with J gene TRBJ1-5; 7 bases match TRBD1. CDR3 length: 16 amino acids. Germline V gene data show CDR1 as KGHDR and CDR2 as SFDVKD. V gave up 3 bases and J gave up 4 bases; unmatched junction bases: 8. The chain's CDR3 is CATSDRDRAGNQPQHF. The CDR3, as DNA: TGTGCCACCAGTGATCGCGACAGGGCCGGGAATCAGCCCCAGCATTTT.